This passage covers 13 T cell receptor beta chains from one sample sequenced in a study of blood T cell repertoires in COVID-19. The data were produced by immunoSEQ multiplex PCR, yet TCRdb's version contains in-frame clones alone and is incomplete. The repertoire includes about 75,000 clones, roughly 84% of them detected once, and 20% to 25% sits in the top ten. The sequenced sample was peripheral blood. These receptors were collected from a woman between 45 and 60 years old with acute or convalescent COVID-19.

The chain joins TRBV15 to TRBJ2-7; D is undetermined. Germline assignment: CDR1 LNHNV and CDR2 YYDKDF (reference sequence). The CDR3 runs to 14 residues. Trimming removed 0 bases at V and 4 bases at J, with 10 bases between. The CDR3 region is CATSRDLVSYEQYF. CDR3 DNA: TGTGCCACCAGCAGAGATCTCGTGTCTTACGAGCAGTACTTC.

The chain recombines TRBV6-4 with TRBJ2-1, with 7 bases lining up with TRBD2. V lost 2 bases to trimming and J lost 9 bases; unmatched junction nucleotides: 7. The CDR3 totals 14 residues. Per the germline V gene, CDR1 is MRHNA and CDR2 is SNTAGT. The CDR3 loop is CASSDDSRGSEQFF. The CDR3 DNA sequence: TGTGCCAGCAGTGACGATTCCCGCGGGAGTGAGCAGTTCTTC.

Here the CDR3 reads CASSSSTATEKLFF. The CDR3 coding sequence is TGTGCCAGCAGTTCATCGACAGCGACTGAAAAACTGTTTTTT. This rearrangement joins TRBV28 to TRBJ1-4, with D maybe TRBD1 (5 bases). Looked up from germline, CDR1 is MDHEN and CDR2 is SYDVKM. The CDR3 covers 14 residues. The V and J ends lost 4 bases and 7 bases respectively, with 13 bases between them.

The chain's CDR3 is CASSLAGRAQETQYF. DNA for the CDR3: TGTGCCAGCAGCTTAGCGGGGCGCGCTCAAGAGACCCAGTACTTC. The gene calls are TRBV7-2 and TRBJ2-5, with a weak D call TRBD1 (5 bases). V was pared by 0 bases and J by 2 bases, with 10 bases between. There are 15 residues in the CDR3. CDR1 SGHTA and CDR2 FQGNSA come from the germline V gene.

J is TRBJ1-6 and V is TRBV7-9; TRBD1 aligns across 7 bases. V lost 5 bases and J lost 7; bases outside the gene matches: 5. The germline CDR1 and CDR2 sequences are SEHNR and FQNEAQ (reference sequence). This CDR3 is built from 14 residues. The CDR3 reads CASSPDRNNSPLHF. As DNA, the CDR3 is TGTGCCAGCAGCCCGGACAGGAACAATTCACCCCTCCACTTT.

This chain uses TRBV4-3 with TRBJ2-3; D gene unclear. The germline V gene encodes CDR1 LGHNA and CDR2 YSLEER. Trimming left V 1 base short and J 5 bases short, with 4 bases between. This CDR3 contains 12 residues. CDR3 bases: TGCGCCAGCAGCCAAGCGGGAGATACGCAGTATTTT. It codes for CASSQAGDTQYF.

The chain has TRBV4-2 and TRBJ1-4; a possible D gene is TRBD1 (6 bases). Germline CDR1 and CDR2: LGHNA and YNFKEQ. The V and J ends lost 1 base and 3 bases respectively, with 9 bases between them. This CDR3 is built from 15 residues. The CDR3 DNA sequence: TGTGCCAGCAGCCAAGTGGGGGCGGCTAATGAAAAACTGTTTTTT. Its protein is CASSQVGAANEKLFF.

This chain joins TRBV4-3 and TRBJ1-3; D possibly corresponds to TRBD1 (5 bases). Germline CDR1 is LGHNA and CDR2 is YSLEER. V lost 4 bases and J 3 bases, leaving 13 bases between the germline ends. This CDR3 is 15 amino acids long. The CDR3 loop is CASSPSTGVGNTIYF. The CDR3 DNA is TGCGCCAGCAGCCCATCGACGGGGGTTGGAAACACCATATATTTT.

V usage is TRBV7-8 and J usage is TRBJ1-6; D perhaps matches TRBD1 (6 bases). V was shortened by 1 base and J by 10 bases, with 8 bases between the two germline ends. The CDR3 runs 13 residues. The V gene's germline CDR1 is SGHVS and CDR2 FQNEAQ. The CDR3 nucleotides are TGTGCCAGCAGCTTAGACAGGGCATCACCCCTCCACTTT. This encodes CASSLDRASPLHF.

The rearrangement joins TRBV6-1 to TRBJ2-2; TRBD2 matches 8 bases. Germline trimming cut 1 base from V and 6 bases from J; bases unmatched to any gene: 7. The CDR3 covers 16 residues. Germline CDR1 reads MNHNS; CDR2 reads SASEGT. The CDR3 spells CASSEVSLAGPGELFF. Written as DNA, the CDR3 is TGTGCCAGCAGTGAAGTAAGCCTAGCGGGCCCCGGGGAGCTGTTTTTT.

The rearrangement joins TRBV9 to TRBJ1-1; 9 bases map to TRBD1. There are 14 residues in the CDR3. V shed 5 bases, J shed 6 bases, and the junction held 8 bases outside the gene matches. The germline V gene has CDR1 SGDLS and CDR2 YYNGEE. CDR3 sequence: CASRGTGKFAEAFF. The CDR3 DNA sequence: TGTGCCAGCAGAGGGACAGGGAAATTCGCTGAAGCTTTCTTT.

The CDR3 DNA reads TGTGCCTGGAGGCGCGGACAGACCGCTTACGAGCAGTACTTC. It specifies CAWRRGQTAYEQYF. This rearrangement joins TRBV30 to TRBJ2-7; a possible D gene is TRBD1 (6 bases). V was pared by 3 bases and J by 4 bases, with 16 bases between. Germline CDR1 GTSNPN, CDR2 SVGIG (reference sequence). The CDR3 is made up of 14 amino acids. Supplemented by reference TRBV30 and TRBJ2-7, the full variable domain reads SQTIHQWPATLVQPVGSPLSLECTVEGTSNPNLYWYRQAAGRGLQLLFYSVGIGQISSEVPQNLSASRPQDRQFILSSKKLLLSDSGFYLCAWRRGQTAYEQYFGPGTRLTVT.

V and J are TRBV6-2 or TRBV6-3 and TRBJ1-1; D is ambiguous. V was shortened by 7 bases and J by 5 bases, with 20 bases between the two germline ends. The CDR3 consists of 15 residues. CDR1 MNHEY and CDR2 SVGEGT come from the germline V gene. CDR3 sequence: CASIPPGLGRTEAFF. CDR3 coding DNA: TGTGCCAGCATCCCCCCGGGCCTCGGGAGGACTGAAGCTTTCTTT.